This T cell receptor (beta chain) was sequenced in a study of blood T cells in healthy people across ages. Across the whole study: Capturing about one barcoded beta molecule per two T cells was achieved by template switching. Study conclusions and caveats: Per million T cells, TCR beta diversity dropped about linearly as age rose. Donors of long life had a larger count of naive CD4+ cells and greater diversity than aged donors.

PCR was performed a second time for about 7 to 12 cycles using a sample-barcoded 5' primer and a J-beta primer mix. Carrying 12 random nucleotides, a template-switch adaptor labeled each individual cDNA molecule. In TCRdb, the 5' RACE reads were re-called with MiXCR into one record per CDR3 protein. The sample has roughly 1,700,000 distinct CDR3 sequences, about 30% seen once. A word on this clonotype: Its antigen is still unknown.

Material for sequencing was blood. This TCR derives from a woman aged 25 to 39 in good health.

The CDR3 DNA follows: TGTGCCAGCAGCCAAGATTGGGAAGGCGAGCAGTACTTC. Its protein product is CASSQDWEGEQYF. The chain links TRBV4-2 to TRBJ2-4; D gene ambiguous. The DNA matches TRBJ2-7 better at its end, which makes the J call doubtful. Germline assignment: CDR1 LGHNA and CDR2 YNFKEQ. CDR3 length equals 13 residues.